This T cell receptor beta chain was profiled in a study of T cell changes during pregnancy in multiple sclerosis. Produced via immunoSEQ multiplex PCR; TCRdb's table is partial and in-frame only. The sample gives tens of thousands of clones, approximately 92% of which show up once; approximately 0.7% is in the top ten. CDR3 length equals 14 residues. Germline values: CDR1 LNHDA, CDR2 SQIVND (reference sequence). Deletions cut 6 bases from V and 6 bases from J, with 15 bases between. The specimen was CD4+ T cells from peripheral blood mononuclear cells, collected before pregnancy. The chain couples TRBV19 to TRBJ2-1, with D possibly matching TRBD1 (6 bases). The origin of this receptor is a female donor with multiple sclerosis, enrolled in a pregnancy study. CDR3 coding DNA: TGTGCCAGTAGCTCCAGGGGTATCAGCAATGAGCAGTTCTTC. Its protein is CASSSRGISNEQFF.